This T cell receptor beta chain is from a study of blood T cell repertoires in COVID-19. Overall study context: Both acute and convalescent COVID-19 samples were obtained from the United States, Italy and Spain. Sample material is recorded as cDNA or gDNA derived from T cells, B-cell-depleted T cells, or PBMCs.

In the original workflow: Nucleated cell number was recorded as an estimate derived from reference gene primer amplification. Assay: immunoSEQ multiplex PCR; the TCRdb copy retains only in-frame clones and omits some. The V and J calls and clone size are taken from that table; D and trimming were inferred from the DNA. The data contain roughly 130,000 clones, more than 90% of them seen just once; the ten biggest clones take up roughly 4.5%. Seattle cases were enrolled at active infection and followed longitudinally. Germline V CDR1 and CDR2: MNHNY, SVGAGI (reference sequence). CDR3 length equals 16 residues. Germline trimming cut 2 bases from V and 0 bases from J; bases unmatched to any gene: 1.

Sequenced: peripheral blood. The chain carries TRBV6-6 and TRBJ2-1; 10 bases are shared with TRBD1. The receptor was isolated from a man between 60 and 75 years old with COVID-19, enrolled during active disease. DNA of the CDR3: TGTGCCAGCAGTTACCGGACAGGGGGCTCCTACAATGAGCAGTTCTTC. This translates into CASSYRTGGSYNEQFF.